Listed below are T cell receptor beta chains from one sample, sequenced in a study of cytomegalovirus exposure and HLA in healthy donors. Sequenced by immunoSEQ multiplex PCR; TCRdb stores in-frame clones only, minus some. The sample records about 110,000 clones, around 76% being singletons. The sample consisted of PBMCs. The receptors derive from a young man in good health and CMV-seronegative. Each CDR3 is given with its conserved first and last residue.

TRBJ1-3 TRBV9 CASSVEDSSGNTIYF
TRBJ2-1 TRBV7-8 CASSFGRENEQFF
TRBJ1-2 TRBV9 CASSPSVSGPYGYTF
TRBJ1-1 TRBV19 CASSPNPEGNTEAFF
TRBJ2-5 TRBV29-1 CSSWTSGTQYF
TRBJ2-7 TRBV19 CASSPAGTPSYEQYF
TRBJ1-2 TRBV6-5 CASFTEGRGYTF
TRBJ2-1 TRBV5-1 CASSWDRGDNEQFF
TRBJ1-6 TRBV5-6 CASSSLSGSPLHF
TRBJ2-7 TRBV6-6 CASSYFYRDRRYEQYF
TRBJ1-3 TRBV28 CASSDRPRRGNTIYF
TRBJ2-7 TRBV10-3 CAISEPGITYEQYF
TRBJ2-6 TRBV10-3 CASGTRVSGANVLTF
TRBJ2-1 TRBV5-1 CASSYLAGGGGNEQFF
TRBJ2-7 TRBV28 CASGTANPYEQYF
TRBJ2-5 TRBV7-6 CASSPGLAGGPQETQYF
TRBJ1-1 TRBV5-4 CASSSQAGTEAFF
TRBJ1-2 TRBV7-2 CASTGTWRGYTF
TRBJ1-2 TRBV19 CASSLVGGAGMDYGYTF
TRBJ1-1 TRBV7-9 CASSWKGWGTEAFF
TRBJ2-1 TRBV6-5 CASRASDNERFF
TRBJ2-3 TRBV9 CASGTSGGVADTQYF
TRBJ2-3 TRBV5-6 CASSTIAGGADTQYF
TRBJ1-2 TRBV29-1 CSVNRELGYGYTF
TRBJ2-1 TRBV4-2 CASSAGLAGGNEQFF
TRBJ2-6 TRBV4-3 CASSQEVGPGANVLTF
TRBJ2-1 TRBV5-1 CASRKPGGNEQFF
TRBJ2-2 TRBV28 CASRFRDRNTGELFF
TRBJ1-2 TRBV7-9 CATTLGQSANYGYTF
TRBJ1-2 TRBV5-6 CASSSPDREGYTF
TRBJ2-5 TRBV5-1 CASSPGLAGAQETQYF
TRBJ2-7 TRBV5-6 CASETNTRSSYEQYF
TRBJ2-7 TRBV7-9 CSSRMDRDYEQYF
TRBJ1-1 TRBV25-1 CASSRPGTEAFF
TRBJ2-7 TRBV29-1 CSVEYGQGYEQYF
TRBJ2-7 TRBV2 CASTSRGSVEQYF
TRBJ2-1 TRBV5-1 CASSLASGVDEQFF
TRBJ2-5 TRBV27 CASRSPWGEQYF
TRBJ2-3 TRBV7-9 CASSPIGAGQADTQYF
TRBJ1-3 TRBV5-4 CACILGHTIYF
TRBJ2-5 TRBV5-1 CASSILAGGRETQYF
TRBJ2-7 TRBV7-9 CSSSLDSYEQYF
TRBJ2-5 TRBV7-9 CASSNREETQYF
TRBJ2-5 TRBV5-4 CASSLAGRQTGTKQETQYF
TRBJ1-2 TRBV4-3 CASSQEPQGSYGYPF
TRBJ1-5 TRBV2 CASSAGRNSNQPQHF
TRBJ1-6 TRBV11-1 CASSSTGVGSPLHF
TRBJ2-3 TRBV6-1 CASSTGTSGTDTQYF
TRBJ1-1 TRBV29-1 CSVVEGSETEAFF
TRBJ1-2 TRBV5-4 CASSLAVGEFGYTF
TRBJ1-2 TRBV5-6 CASSFRRGQGPYGYTF
TRBJ2-3 TRBV9 CASSEGGGATRVQYF
TRBJ1-1 TRBV6-1 CASTWPPPEAFF
TRBJ2-1 TRBV19 CASSDDWQVRYNEQFF